The clone carrying this T cell receptor beta chain has only a few counts. Germline V gene sequence: CDR1 KGHDR, CDR2 SFDVKD. This CDR3 is 15 amino acids long. Trimming cost V 1 base and J 2 bases; bases outside gene matches: 1. The sample comes from a study of response to subunit inactivated influenza vaccine. TCRdb passed the RT-PCR reads through MiXCR, listing each CDR3 protein once. The data contain about 620,000 distinct CDR3 sequences, 10% to 15% of them singletons. The receptor comes from a man aged 45-60 years who received an inactivated influenza vaccine. The sequences come from PBMCs from blood, collected on the day of vaccination. The V and J genes are TRBV24-1 and TRBJ2-1, with 7 nucleotides matching TRBD1. The CDR3 protein is CATSDLQGTYNEQFF. CDR3 DNA sequence: TGTGCCACCAGTGATTTACAGGGGACCTACAATGAGCAGTTCTTC.